The next 6 T cell receptor beta chains were all read from a single sample in a study of identical twins. TCRdb fed the 5' RACE reads into MiXCR, producing one record per CDR3 protein. The table includes more than 250,000 distinct CDR3 sequences, approximately 8.5% detected once. These sequences were also reported in another study, on yellow fever vaccine responses in identical twins.

Source material: memory (CD45RO+) T cells sorted from blood. Receptors originate from a woman aged 18-30 years in good health.

Regarding this clonotype: This may be a read error: a much more frequent sequence differs by one nucleotide. The gene calls are TRBV6-5 and TRBJ2-6; D unresolved. V was trimmed by 7 bases and J by 1 base, leaving 2 bases between them. This CDR3 comprises 12 residues. The germline V gene encodes CDR1 MNHEY and CDR2 SVGAGI. The chain's CDR3 is CASKSGANVLTF. The CDR3, as DNA: TGTGCCAGCAAATCTGGGGCCAACGTCCTGACTTTC.

This clonotype was recorded many times. The chain has TRBV28 and TRBJ1-1; D gene ambiguous. CDR3 length equals 15 residues. Germline V gene lookup returns CDR1 MDHEN and CDR2 SYDVKM. V shed 1 base and J shed 3 bases, with 12 bases lying between them. The CDR3 region is CASSLFPVRDTEAFF. CDR3 nucleotides: TGTGCCAGCAGTTTATTTCCGGTGAGGGACACTGAAGCTTTCTTT. Complete variable domain (other parts from reference TRBV28 and TRBJ1-1): DVKVTQSSRYLVKRTGEKVFLECVQDMDHENMFWYRQDPGLGLRLIYFSYDVKMKEKGDIPEGYSVSREKKERFSLILESASTNQTSMYLCASSLFPVRDTEAFFGQGTRLTVV.

The CDR3 DNA is TGTGCCAGCAGTAAAAATAGCGGCAGACGTCCTTCCGAGCAGTACTTC. Translated, it gives CASSKNSGRRPSEQYF. The rearrangement uses TRBV27 and TRBJ2-7, with D tentatively TRBD2 (6 bases). There are 16 residues in the CDR3. V was cut by 5 bases and J by 6 bases, with 23 bases left in between. Germline assignment: CDR1 MNHEY and CDR2 SMNVEV (reference sequence).

This clonotype occurred many times. The V and J genes are TRBV4-1 and TRBJ1-4; 8 bases are a match to TRBD1. V lost 0 bases and J lost 8; bases outside the gene matches: 8. This CDR3 comprises 16 residues. Germline CDR1 is MGHRA and CDR2 is YSYEKL. The CDR3 sequence: CASSQDRTGWLEKLFF. CDR3 sequence (DNA): TGCGCCAGCAGCCAAGATCGGACAGGGTGGTTAGAAAAACTGTTTTTT.

The chain links TRBV20-1 to TRBJ2-3; 9 positions agree with TRBD2. Germline V gives CDR1 DFQATT, CDR2 SNEGSKA (reference sequence). V was clipped by 7 bases and J by 2 bases; unmatched bases: 16. The CDR3 spans 17 residues. The CDR3 sequence: CSVKRPNSGGLTDTQYF. In nucleotides, the CDR3 is TGCAGTGTCAAGAGACCAAATAGCGGGGGCCTCACAGATACGCAGTATTTT.

This clonotype was seen a handful of times. This chain uses TRBV10-3 with TRBJ1-1; D might be TRBD1 (5 bases). Germline CDR1 is ENHRY and CDR2 is SYGVKD. V gave up 6 bases and J gave up 1 base, with 9 bases separating them. This CDR3 comprises 13 residues. The CDR3 nucleotides are TGTGCCATCAGAGGGACTGAGAACACTGAAGCTTTCTTT. Translated: CAIRGTENTEAFF.